This T cell receptor beta chain was sequenced in a study of cytomegalovirus exposure and HLA in healthy donors. For the study at large: The same platform was used for the 110 or so validation repertoires as for the roughly 730 first-cohort repertoires, as reported in a later analysis.

This clone was counted a single time. Antigen: not known. Study conclusions and caveats: Most TCR sequences proved rare, with some public TCRs found in many donors.

The method was immunoSEQ multiplex PCR; TCRdb's version includes in-frame clones alone and lacks a portion of them. Counted here are roughly 230,000 clones, 80% to 95% occurring once; the ten biggest clones make up under 4%. Trimming took off 5 bases at V and 3 bases at J, with 5 bases between the two ends. The germline V gene has CDR1 MDHEN and CDR2 SYDVKM. The CDR3 contains 11 residues. An approximately 120-subject validation cohort, separate from the approximately 720-subject first cohort, supplied the donors. V and J are TRBV28 and TRBJ2-7; D gene unclear. Sequencing used PBMCs. This receptor was taken from a woman aged 25 to 39 in good health and CMV-seronegative. The CDR3 DNA reads as TGTGCCAGCAGTGGGTACTACGAGCAGTACTTC. Translating gives CASSGYYEQYF.